These T cell receptor beta chains were read from a single sample in a study of T cells in Graves' hyperthyroidism and ophthalmopathy. Via MiXCR, TCRdb re-called the multiplex PCR reads, giving one row per CDR3 protein. Here the sample spans fewer than 850,000 distinct CDR3 sequences, approximately 15% being singletons. What was sequenced was blood. The receptors were gathered from a man over 45 with Graves' hyperthyroidism. CDR3s include the opening cysteine and the closing phenylalanine or tryptophan. A D gene is named only where the DNA matches it firmly. Clone size is not always given. Where it is, it says once, few, many or a class for expanded clones.

>few|TRBJ2-7|TRBV18|-
CASSPPQLRVGEQYF
TGTGCCAGCTCACCACCTCAATTGAGGGTTGGGGAGCAGTACTTC
>many|TRBJ1-6|TRBV6-6|-
CASSYSVNSPLHF
TGTGCCAGCAGTTACTCGGTGAATTCACCCCTCCACTTT
>-|TRBJ2-5|TRBV4-1|-
CASSQGAGGYETQYF
TGCGCCAGCAGCCAAGGTGCCGGAGGGTACGAGACCCAGTACTTC
>few|TRBJ2-3|TRBV7-3|-
CASSLTGNSVADTQYF
TGTGCCAGCAGCTTGACAGGAAATAGTGTCGCAGATACGCAGTATTTT
>many|TRBJ1-1|TRBV7-9|TRBD1
CASSSPGQGTEAFF
TGTGCCAGCAGCTCACCGGGACAGGGGACTGAAGCTTTCTTT
>many|TRBJ2-7|TRBV11-2|TRBD1
CASSPRPRGRMDEQYF
TGTGCCAGCAGCCCACGACCCAGGGGGCGTATGGACGAGCAGTACTTC
>few|TRBJ2-5|TRBV20-1|TRBD2
CSARAGGPSETQYF
TGCAGTGCTAGAGCGGGAGGGCCGTCAGAGACCCAGTACTTC
>many|TRBJ1-4|TRBV12-3/TRBV12-4|-
CASQPRQNEKLFF
TGTGCCAGCCAACCCAGACAGAATGAAAAACTGTTTTTT
>many|TRBJ2-7|TRBV11-2|-
CASSPRFGLGGNHEQYF
TGTGCCAGCAGCCCCCGGTTCGGACTAGGGGGGAACCACGAGCAGTACTTC
>many|TRBJ1-1|TRBV20-1|-
CSAPEHRTRAFF
TGCAGTGCCCCGGAACACCGTACGAGGGCTTTCTTT
>-|TRBJ2-5|TRBV27|-
CASSLFMMGETQYF
TGTGCCAGCAGTTTATTCATGATGGGAGAGACCCAGTACTTC
>-|TRBJ1-5|TRBV15|TRBD1
CATSRDRALIQGANQPQHF
TGTGCCACCAGCAGAGATCGGGCGCTGATACAGGGGGCAAATCAGCCCCAGCATTTT
>many|TRBJ2-1|TRBV6-1|TRBD2
CASSRTATSGSSHEQFF
TGTGCCAGCAGCCGTACCGCGACTAGCGGGAGTTCCCATGAGCAGTTCTTC
>many|TRBJ2-2|TRBV7-8|-
CASSPRQNTGELFF
TGTGCCAGCAGCCCACGACAGAACACCGGGGAGCTGTTTTTT
>few|TRBJ2-2|TRBV4-1|-
CASSQEGRGTGELFF
TGCGCCAGCAGCCAAGAAGGCAGGGGAACCGGGGAGCTGTTTTTT
>few|TRBJ1-5|TRBV29-1|-
CSVVYTNSNQPQHF
TGCAGCGTTGTTTACACAAATAGCAATCAGCCCCAGCATTTT
>many|TRBJ2-1|TRBV11-2|-
CASSLVLDYEQFF
TGTGCCAGCAGCTTAGTTTTAGACTATGAGCAGTTCTTC
>few|TRBJ2-7|TRBV28|TRBD1
CASSPTGGANEQYF
TGTGCCAGCAGTCCGACAGGGGGCGCAAACGAGCAGTACTTC
>-|TRBJ2-5|TRBV7-6|TRBD2
CASRKSAGDRETQYF
TGTGCCAGCAGAAAAAGTGCGGGGGACCGGGAGACCCAGTACTTC
>-|TRBJ1-1|TRBV5-1|-
CASRDWVGTEAFF
TGCGCCAGCAGGGATTGGGTAGGAACTGAAGCTTTCTTT
>-|TRBJ1-1|TRBV3-1|-
CASSQQIGQKAFF
TGTGCCAGCAGCCAACAGATTGGACAGAAAGCTTTCTTT
>many|TRBJ2-7|TRBV27|TRBD2
CASSLLGTSGSSYEQYF
TGTGCCAGCAGTCTCCTCGGGACTAGCGGGAGCTCCTACGAGCAGTACTTC
>few|TRBJ2-5|TRBV19|-
CATRRAAQETQYF
TGTGCCACCCGCCGAGCAGCCCAAGAGACCCAGTACTTC
>-|TRBJ1-3|TRBV6-1|-
CASSEGPRSSGNTIYF
TGTGCCAGCAGTGAAGGACCGAGGAGCTCTGGAAACACCATATATTTT
>few|TRBJ1-2|TRBV6-1|-
CASTAGAGLYGYTF
TGTGCCAGCACTGCCGGGGCAGGGCTCTATGGCTACACCTTC
>-|TRBJ1-5|TRBV28|-
CASSPLSRGNQPQHF
TGTGCCAGCAGCCCTCTTAGTAGGGGCAATCAGCCCCAGCATTTT
>-|TRBJ2-1|TRBV27|TRBD1
CASSFLTGASYNEQFF
TGTGCCAGCAGTTTCCTGACAGGGGCCTCCTACAATGAGCAGTTCTTC
>-|TRBJ2-1|TRBV6-2/TRBV6-3|TRBD2
CASRIGTRMAEQFF
TGTGCCAGCAGAATCGGGACTAGAATGGCTGAGCAGTTCTTC
>many|TRBJ2-7|TRBV28|TRBD2
CASSSPLDGRMGEQYF
TGTGCCAGCAGTTCCCCCCTCGACGGGAGGATGGGGGAGCAGTACTTC
>-|TRBJ2-4|TRBV20-1|-
CSEMGVPKNIQYF
TGCAGTGAGATGGGAGTACCCAAAAACATTCAGTACTTC